This T cell receptor beta chain was sequenced during a study of response to subunit inactivated influenza vaccine. In the case of this clonotype: The antigen is undetermined.

Via MiXCR, TCRdb re-called the RT-PCR reads, giving one row per CDR3 protein. The sample holds over 400,000 distinct CDR3 sequences, 10% to 15% seen once. Per germline, CDR1 MGHRA and CDR2 YSYEKL. Trimming left V 1 base short and J 8 bases short, with 14 bases between. The CDR3 consists of 14 residues. The study's findings and limits: The authors suggested that every seasonal influenza vaccination recruits few new T cells.

Sequenced here: PBMCs from blood, sampled 35 to 45 days after vaccination. V is TRBV4-1 and J is TRBJ1-2; maybe TRBD1 (5 bases). This sequence was found in a man in his fifties or sixties who received an inactivated influenza vaccine. In nucleotides, the CDR3 is TGCGCCAGCAGCCAAGTCGGAAGCAGGACAGGCTACACCTTC. This encodes CASSQVGSRTGYTF.